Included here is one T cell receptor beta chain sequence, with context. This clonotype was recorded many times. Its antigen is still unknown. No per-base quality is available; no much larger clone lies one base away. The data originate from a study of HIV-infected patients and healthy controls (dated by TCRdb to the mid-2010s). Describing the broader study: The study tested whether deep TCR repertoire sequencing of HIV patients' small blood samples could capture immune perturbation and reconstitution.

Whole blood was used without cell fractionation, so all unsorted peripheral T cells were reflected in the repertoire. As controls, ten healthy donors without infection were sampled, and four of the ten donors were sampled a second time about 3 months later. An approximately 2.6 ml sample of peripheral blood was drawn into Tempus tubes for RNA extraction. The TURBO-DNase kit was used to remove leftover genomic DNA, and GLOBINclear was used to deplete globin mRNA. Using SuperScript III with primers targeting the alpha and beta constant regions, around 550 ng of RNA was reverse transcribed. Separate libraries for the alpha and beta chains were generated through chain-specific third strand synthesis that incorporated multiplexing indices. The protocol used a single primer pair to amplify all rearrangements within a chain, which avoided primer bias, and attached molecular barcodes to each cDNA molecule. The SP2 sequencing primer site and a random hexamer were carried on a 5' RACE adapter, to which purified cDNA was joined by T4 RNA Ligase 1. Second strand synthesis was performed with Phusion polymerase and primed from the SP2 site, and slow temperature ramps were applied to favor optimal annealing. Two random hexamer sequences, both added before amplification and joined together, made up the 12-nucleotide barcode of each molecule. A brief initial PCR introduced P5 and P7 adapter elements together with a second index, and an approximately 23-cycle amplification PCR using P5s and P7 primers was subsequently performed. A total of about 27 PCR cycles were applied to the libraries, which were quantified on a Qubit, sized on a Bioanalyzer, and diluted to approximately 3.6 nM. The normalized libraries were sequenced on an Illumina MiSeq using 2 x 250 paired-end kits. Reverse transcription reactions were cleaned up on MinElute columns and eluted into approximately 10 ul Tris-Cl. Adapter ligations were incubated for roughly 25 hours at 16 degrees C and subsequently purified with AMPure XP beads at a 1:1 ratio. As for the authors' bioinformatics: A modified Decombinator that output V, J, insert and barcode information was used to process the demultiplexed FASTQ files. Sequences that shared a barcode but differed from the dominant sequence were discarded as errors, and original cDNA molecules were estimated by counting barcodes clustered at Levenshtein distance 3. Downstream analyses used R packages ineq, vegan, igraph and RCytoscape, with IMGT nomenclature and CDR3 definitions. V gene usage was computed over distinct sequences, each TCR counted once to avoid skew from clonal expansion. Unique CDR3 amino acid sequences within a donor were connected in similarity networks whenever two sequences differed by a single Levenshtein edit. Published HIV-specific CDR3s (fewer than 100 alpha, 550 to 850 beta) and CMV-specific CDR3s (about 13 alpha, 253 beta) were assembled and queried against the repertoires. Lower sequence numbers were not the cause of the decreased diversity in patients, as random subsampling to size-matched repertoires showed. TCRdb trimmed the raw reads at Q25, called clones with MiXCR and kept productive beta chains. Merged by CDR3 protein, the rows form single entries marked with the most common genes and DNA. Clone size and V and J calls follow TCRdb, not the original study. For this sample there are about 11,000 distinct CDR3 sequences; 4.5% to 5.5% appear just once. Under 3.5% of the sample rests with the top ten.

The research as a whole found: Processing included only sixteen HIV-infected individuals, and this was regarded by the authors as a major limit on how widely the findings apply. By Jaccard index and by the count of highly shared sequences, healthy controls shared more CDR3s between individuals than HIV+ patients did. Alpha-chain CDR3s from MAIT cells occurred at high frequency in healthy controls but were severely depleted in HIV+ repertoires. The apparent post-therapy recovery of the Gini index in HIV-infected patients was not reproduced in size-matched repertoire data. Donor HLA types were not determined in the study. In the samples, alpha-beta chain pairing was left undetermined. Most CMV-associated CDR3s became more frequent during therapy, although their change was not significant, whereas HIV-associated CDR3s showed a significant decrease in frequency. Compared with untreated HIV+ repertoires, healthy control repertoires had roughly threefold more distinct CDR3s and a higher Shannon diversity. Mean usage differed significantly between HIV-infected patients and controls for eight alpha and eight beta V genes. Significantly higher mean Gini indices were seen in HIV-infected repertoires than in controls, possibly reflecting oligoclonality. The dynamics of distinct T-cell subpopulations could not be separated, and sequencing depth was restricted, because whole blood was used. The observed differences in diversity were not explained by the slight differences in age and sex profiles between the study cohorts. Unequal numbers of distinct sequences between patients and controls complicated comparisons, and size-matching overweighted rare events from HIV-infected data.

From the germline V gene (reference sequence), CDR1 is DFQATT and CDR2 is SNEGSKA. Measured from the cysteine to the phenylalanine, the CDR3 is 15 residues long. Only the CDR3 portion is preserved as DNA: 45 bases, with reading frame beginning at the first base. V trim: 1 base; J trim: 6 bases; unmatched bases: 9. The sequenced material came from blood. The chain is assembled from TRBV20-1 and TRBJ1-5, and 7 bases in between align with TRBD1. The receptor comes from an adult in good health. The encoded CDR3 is CSARGGTDGIQPQHF. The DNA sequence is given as TGCAGTGCTAGAGGGGGGACAGATGGGATTCAGCCCCAGCATTTT.